The 15 T cell receptor beta chains below all came from one sample that was sequenced in a study of CD8+ T cells in alopecia areata. As to treatment: oral pan-JAK inhibitor, 5-10 mg twice daily. RNA, once extracted, was reverse transcribed into cDNA for use as the sequencing template. Repertoires were generated with immunoSEQ multiplex PCR, while TCRdb's copy carries only in-frame clones and drops some. The data hold 100,000 to 150,000 clones, with about three fifths observed a single time. The specimen comprised CD8+ T cells sorted from blood, sampled at week 4, from a patient treated with tofacitinib. Receptors originate from a human donor with alopecia areata.

The chain recombines TRBV28 with TRBJ2-5; D not certain. Trimming took off 2 bases at V and 5 bases at J, with 9 bases between the two ends. The germline V gene encodes CDR1 MDHEN and CDR2 SYDVKM. The CDR3 is 13 residues long. DNA of the CDR3: TGTGCCAGCAGTTTAAAGCCTTGGGAGACCCAGTACTTC. As protein: CASSLKPWETQYF.

The CDR3 reads CASSSNLAPEAFF. CDR3 bases: TGTGCCAGCAGCTCGAATCTAGCCCCCGAAGCTTTCTTT. The V gene is TRBV5-6, the J gene TRBJ1-1; D gene ambiguous. Per the germline V gene, CDR1 is SGHDT and CDR2 is YYEEEE. Trimming left V 3 bases short and J 8 bases short, with 14 bases between. The CDR3 runs to 13 residues.

This chain uses TRBV6-6 with TRBJ2-1; D might be TRBD1 or TRBD2, each matching 5 bases. CDR3 length: 11 amino acids. V shed 11 bases and J shed 6 bases, with 11 bases lying between them. Germline CDR1 reads MNHNY; CDR2 reads SVGAGI (reference sequence). DNA for the CDR3: TGTGCCCTCGGGACGGGCAATGAGCAGTTCTTC. This gives the protein CALGTGNEQFF.

This rearrangement joins TRBV19 to TRBJ2-1; D is perhaps TRBD1 or TRBD2 (6 bases each). Per germline, CDR1 LNHDA and CDR2 SQIVND (reference sequence). V dropped 5 bases and J dropped 2 bases, with 13 bases sitting between them. The CDR3 length is 15 residues. The CDR3 DNA is TGTGCCAGTAGTCCTTTTGGGGGGCCCTACAATGAGCAGTTCTTC. It specifies CASSPFGGPYNEQFF.

CDR3 amino acids: CASSLGRGVKSDIQYF. CDR3 bases: TGTGCCAGCAGCTTAGGGCGGGGGGTGAAGTCAGACATTCAGTACTTC. The rearrangement uses TRBV7-8 and TRBJ2-4; 8 nucleotides align to TRBD2. Germline V gives CDR1 SGHVS, CDR2 FQNEAQ. Trimming took 1 base from V and 8 from J; bases not matched to a gene: 10. The CDR3 totals 16 residues.

This chain links TRBV14 with TRBJ2-7, with D uncertain. V gave up 4 bases and J gave up 5 bases, with 12 bases separating them. In germline, CDR1 is SGHDN, CDR2 FVKESK. The CDR3 sequence is 13 residues long. Here the CDR3 DNA reads TGTGCCAGCAGCCGTTCAGGTCTCCACGAGCAGTACTTC. Translating it yields CASSRSGLHEQYF.

The chain uses TRBV7-9 and TRBJ2-6; no definite D call. Trimming removed 5 bases from V and 2 bases from J, with 10 bases in between. Germline assignment: CDR1 SEHNR and CDR2 FQNEAQ (reference sequence). CDR3 size: 15 residues. CDR3 nucleotide sequence: TGTGCCAGCAGCCCGCGACCTCCTGGGGCCAACGTCCTGACTTTC. The encoded protein is CASSPRPPGANVLTF.

Worth noting for this clone: Its ends do not fully match the called genes, so a read error is possible. The V call is TRBV7-7, the J call TRBJ2-3; D call uncertain. CDR3 length: 13 residues. The germline V gene encodes CDR1 SSHAT and CDR2 FNYEAQ (reference sequence). CDR3 DNA: TGTGCTAGCAGCTCGATTGGTACAGATACGCAGTATTTT. Protein product: CASSSIGTDTQYF. Variable domain in full (rest from reference TRBV7-7 and TRBJ2-3): GAGVSQSPRYKVTKRGQDVTLRCDPISSHATLYWYQQALGQGPEFLTYFNYEAQPDKSGLPSDRFSAERPEGSISTLTIQRTEQRDSAMYRCASSSIGTDTQYFGPGTRLTVL.

The chain joins TRBV29-1 to TRBJ2-5; TRBD2 is a possible D gene (6 bases). Germline V lookup: CDR1 SQVTM, CDR2 ANQGSEA. Deletions cut 7 bases from V and 1 base from J, with 16 bases between. This CDR3 is 14 amino acids long. The CDR3 spells CSDTGGELQETQYF. The CDR3 nucleotides are TGCAGCGATACCGGCGGGGAACTCCAAGAGACCCAGTACTTC.

This sequence joins TRBV6-6 and TRBJ2-1, with D unresolved. Trimming stripped 2 bases from V and 7 bases from J, with 12 bases between. This CDR3 has 14 amino acids. Germline CDR1 is MNHNY and CDR2 is SVGAGI (reference sequence). CDR3 region: CASSYQLDGNEQFF. In DNA, the CDR3 is TGTGCCAGCAGTTACCAGTTAGATGGGAATGAGCAGTTCTTC.

V gene TRBV15 combines with J gene TRBJ1-2; TRBD1 agrees at 7 bases. Germline CDR1 reads LNHNV; CDR2 reads YYDKDF (reference sequence). J gave up 4 bases and V 4 bases, and 9 bases lay outside the gene matches. This CDR3 has 15 amino acids. The CDR3 here is CATSTNLQGPYGYTF. The CDR3 region has the DNA TGTGCCACCAGCACCAACTTACAGGGGCCCTATGGCTACACCTTC.

The chain uses TRBV15 and TRBJ2-5, with 12 bases matching TRBD2. There are 17 residues in the CDR3. V was pared by 5 bases and J by 1 base, with 8 bases of the junction left unmatched. Germline V gene data show CDR1 as LNHNV and CDR2 as YYDKDF (reference sequence). The CDR3: CATSGLAGGPGQETQYF. The DNA of the CDR3 is TGTGCCACCAGCGGTCTAGCGGGGGGGCCCGGCCAAGAGACCCAGTACTTC.

This clone was seen a few times. The V call is TRBV27, the J call TRBJ1-1; D might be TRBD1 (5 bases). This CDR3 is built from 14 residues. Trimming took 4 bases from V and 5 from J, leaving 14 bases between them. Germline V lookup: CDR1 MNHEY, CDR2 SMNVEV (reference sequence). CDR3 region: CASSWGGAGTEAFF. The CDR3 DNA reads TGTGCCAGCAGTTGGGGGGGAGCGGGAACTGAAGCTTTCTTT.

The J gene is TRBJ1-2, the V gene TRBV7-9; D is uncertain. The CDR3 runs 14 residues. Germline V gene lookup returns CDR1 SEHNR and CDR2 FQNEAQ (reference sequence). Trimming removed 4 bases from V and 7 bases from J, with 16 bases in between. CDR3 residues: CASSYSTGETGYTF. In nucleotides, the CDR3 is TGTGCCAGCAGCTACTCGACCGGGGAGACTGGCTACACCTTC.

The V call is TRBV5-1, the J call TRBJ1-4, with D possibly matching TRBD1 (6 bases). This CDR3 comprises 15 residues. Germline loops: CDR1 SGHRS, CDR2 YFSETQ. Trimming left V 0 bases short and J 0 bases short, with 6 bases between. The CDR3, as DNA: TGCGCCAGCAGCTTGGAGGGGGCAACTAATGAAAAACTGTTTTTT. Encoded protein: CASSLEGATNEKLFF.